A selection of T cell receptor beta chains follows, all from one sample in a study of blood T cell repertoires in COVID-19. Profiling relied on immunoSEQ multiplex PCR, and the TCRdb table lists in-frame clones only, not all of them. This table has about 170,000 clones, around four fifths appearing once. The material sequenced was peripheral blood. The source of these receptors is a woman older than 75 with COVID-19, enrolled during active disease. The CDR3 runs from the conserved cysteine through the conserved F or W. A D gene is named only where the DNA matches it firmly. Rows may omit the clone size; those that give it use once, few, many or a size class.

TRBV29-1	.	.	TRBJ2-1	CSATYVRGRQFF	TGCAGCGCCACGTACGTCAGGGGAAGGCAGTTCTTC
TRBV13	TRBD2	once	TRBJ2-5	CASSILAGGPETQYF	TGTGCCAGCAGCATACTAGCGGGAGGGCCGGAGACCCAGTACTTC
TRBV5-1	.	.	TRBJ1-1	CASSLAGVRNTEAFF	TGCGCCAGCAGCTTGGCAGGGGTGAGGAACACTGAAGCTTTCTTT
TRBV3-1/TRBV3-2	TRBD1	.	TRBJ1-4	CASASRGVGEKLFF	TGTGCCAGCGCCAGCAGGGGGGTAGGTGAAAAACTGTTTTTT
TRBV3-1/TRBV3-2	TRBD2	.	TRBJ2-4	CASSQDPGGLTKNIQYF	TGTGCCAGCAGCCAAGATCCGGGAGGCTTGACCAAAAACATTCAGTACTTC
TRBV3-1/TRBV3-2	TRBD2	.	TRBJ2-3	CASSSFWTSGAPSTDTQYF	TGTGCCAGCAGCTCTTTTTGGACTAGCGGGGCTCCTAGCACAGATACGCAGTATTTT
TRBV4-1	.	.	TRBJ1-6	CASSQQGSSYNSPLHF	TGCGCCAGCAGCCAGCAGGGGAGCTCCTATAATTCACCCCTCCACTTT
TRBV5-1	TRBD1	.	TRBJ1-2	CASSPDGTGSLSGGYTF	TGCGCCAGCAGCCCGGACGGGACAGGGAGCCTATCAGGTGGCTACACCTTC
TRBV2	.	.	TRBJ1-1	CASELMNTEAFF	TGTGCCAGCGAGCTTATGAACACTGAAGCTTTCTTT
TRBV9	.	few	TRBJ1-3	CASSVQQGLGNTIYF	TGTGCCAGCAGCGTCCAACAGGGTTTGGGAAACACCATATATTTT
TRBV9	TRBD2	.	TRBJ2-7	CASSVGGGRPYEQYF	TGTGCCAGCAGCGTAGGCGGGGGGAGGCCCTACGAGCAGTACTTC
TRBV18	.	.	TRBJ2-7	CASSPYRDKGYEQYF	TGTGCCAGCTCACCGTACCGGGACAAGGGTTACGAGCAGTACTTC
TRBV5-1	.	.	TRBJ2-1	CASNSGLPGDEQFF	TGCGCCAGCAATTCGGGACTACCAGGGGATGAGCAGTTCTTC
TRBV15	.	.	TRBJ2-7	CATSRVGGLTYEQYF	TGTGCCACCAGCAGAGTGGGCGGACTTACCTACGAGCAGTACTTC
TRBV7-2	.	.	TRBJ2-7	CASSLGVADLYEQYF	TGTGCCAGCAGCCTCGGGGTAGCGGACCTCTACGAGCAGTACTTC
TRBV5-1	.	.	TRBJ1-1	CASSFQGGDERAFF	TGCGCCAGCAGCTTCCAGGGCGGGGACGAAAGAGCTTTCTTT
TRBV5-5	TRBD1	.	TRBJ2-7	CASAGTGVYEQYF	TGTGCCAGCGCAGGGACAGGAGTCTACGAGCAGTACTTC
TRBV6-5	TRBD1	.	TRBJ1-1	CASRSQGAGDTEAFF	TGTGCCAGCAGGTCACAGGGGGCTGGTGACACTGAAGCTTTCTTT
TRBV9	.	.	TRBJ1-4	CASSVGGLSEKLFF	TGTGCCAGCAGCGTAGGGGGGCTGAGTGAAAAACTGTTTTTT
TRBV28	.	.	TRBJ1-6	CASSSFDRGESPLHF	TGTGCCAGCAGTTCTTTCGACCGGGGGGAGTCACCCCTCCACTTT